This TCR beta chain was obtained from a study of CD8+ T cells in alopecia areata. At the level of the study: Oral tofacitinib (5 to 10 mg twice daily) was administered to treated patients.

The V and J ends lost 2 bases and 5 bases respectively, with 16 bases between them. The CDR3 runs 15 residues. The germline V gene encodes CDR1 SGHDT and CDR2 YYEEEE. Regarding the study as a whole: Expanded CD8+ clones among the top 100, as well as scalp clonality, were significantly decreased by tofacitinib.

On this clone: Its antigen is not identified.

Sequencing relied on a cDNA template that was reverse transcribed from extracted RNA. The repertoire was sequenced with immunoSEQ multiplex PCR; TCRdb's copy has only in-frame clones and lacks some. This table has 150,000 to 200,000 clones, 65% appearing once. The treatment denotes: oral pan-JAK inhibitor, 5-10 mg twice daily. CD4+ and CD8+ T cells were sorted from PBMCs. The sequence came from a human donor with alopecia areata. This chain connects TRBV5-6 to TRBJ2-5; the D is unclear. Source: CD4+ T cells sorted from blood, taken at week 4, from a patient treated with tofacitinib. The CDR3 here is CASSLRTYMAETQYF. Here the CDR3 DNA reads TGTGCCAGCAGCTTACGCACTTACATGGCGGAGACCCAGTACTTC.